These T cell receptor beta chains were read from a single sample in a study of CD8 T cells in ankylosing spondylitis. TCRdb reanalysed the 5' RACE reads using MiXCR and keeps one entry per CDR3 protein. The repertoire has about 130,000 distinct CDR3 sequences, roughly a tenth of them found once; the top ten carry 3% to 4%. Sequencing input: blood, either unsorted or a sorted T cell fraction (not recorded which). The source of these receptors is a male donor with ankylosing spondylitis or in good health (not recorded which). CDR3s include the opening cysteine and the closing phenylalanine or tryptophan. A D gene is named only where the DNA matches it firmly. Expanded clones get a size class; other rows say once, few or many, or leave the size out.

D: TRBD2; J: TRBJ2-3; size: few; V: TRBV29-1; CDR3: CSVAGETSDGTQYF; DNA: TGCAGCGTCGCCGGGGAGACTAGCGATGGGACGCAGTATTTT
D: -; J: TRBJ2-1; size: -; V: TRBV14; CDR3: CASSSGDIHNEQFF; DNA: TGTGCCAGCAGTAGTGGGGACATACACAATGAGCAGTTCTTC
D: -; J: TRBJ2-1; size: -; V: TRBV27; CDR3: CASSFQNAPNEQFF; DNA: TGTGCCAGCAGTTTTCAAAATGCCCCCAATGAGCAGTTCTTC
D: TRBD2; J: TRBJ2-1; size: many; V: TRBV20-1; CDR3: CSAPSILAGLGNEQFF; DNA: TGCAGTGCTCCATCTATCCTAGCGGGACTTGGCAATGAGCAGTTCTTC
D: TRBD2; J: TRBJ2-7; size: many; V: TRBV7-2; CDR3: CASSWAASGMYEQYF; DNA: TGTGCCAGCTCCTGGGCCGCTAGCGGGATGTACGAGCAGTACTTC
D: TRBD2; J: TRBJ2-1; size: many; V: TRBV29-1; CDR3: CSVAGVAGVDNEQFF; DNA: TGCAGCGTTGCTGGGGTAGCGGGAGTCGACAATGAGCAGTTCTTC
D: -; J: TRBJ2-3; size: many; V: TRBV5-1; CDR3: CASSLAPGAGDTDTQYF; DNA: TGCGCCAGCAGCTTAGCCCCGGGGGCCGGGGACACAGATACGCAGTATTTT
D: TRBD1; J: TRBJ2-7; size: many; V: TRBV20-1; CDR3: CSAREQQGLWSVEQYF; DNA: TGCAGTGCTAGAGAACAACAGGGGCTCTGGTCTGTCGAGCAGTACTTC
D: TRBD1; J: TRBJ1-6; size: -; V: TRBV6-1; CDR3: CASSKTGVGSPLHF; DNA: TGTGCCAGCAGTAAGACAGGGGTCGGTTCACCCCTCCACTTT
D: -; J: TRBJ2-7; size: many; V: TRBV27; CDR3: CASNAGGVEYF; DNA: TGTGCCAGCAACGCCGGGGGAGTGGAGTACTTC
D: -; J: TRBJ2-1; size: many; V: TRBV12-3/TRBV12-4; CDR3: CASRHRDYNEQFF; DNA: TGTGCCAGCAGACACAGGGACTACAATGAGCAGTTCTTC
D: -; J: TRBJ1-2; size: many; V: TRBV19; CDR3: CASSMARLTRNYGYTF; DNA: TGTGCCAGTAGTATGGCAAGGCTAACCAGGAACTATGGCTACACCTTC
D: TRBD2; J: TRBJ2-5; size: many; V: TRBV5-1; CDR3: CASSYGTSQETQYF; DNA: TGCGCCAGCAGCTACGGGACTAGCCAAGAGACCCAGTACTTC
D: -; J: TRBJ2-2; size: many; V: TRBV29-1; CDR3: CSVQVSGNGELFF; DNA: TGCAGCGTTCAAGTCTCGGGGAACGGGGAGCTGTTTTTT
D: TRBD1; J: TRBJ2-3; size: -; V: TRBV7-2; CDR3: CASSPGQGVITDTQYF; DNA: TGTGCCAGCAGCCCGGGACAGGGGGTGATCACAGATACGCAGTATTTT
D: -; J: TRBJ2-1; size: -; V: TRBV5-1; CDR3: CASSFTPDNEQFF; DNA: TGCGCCAGCAGCTTTACACCCGACAATGAGCAGTTCTTC
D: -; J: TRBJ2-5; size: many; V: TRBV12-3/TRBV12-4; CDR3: CASSLNSRGETQYF; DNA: TGTGCCAGCAGTTTAAATTCGAGGGGGGAGACCCAGTACTTC
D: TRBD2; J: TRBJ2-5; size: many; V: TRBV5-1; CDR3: CASSWTSGRAGSETQYF; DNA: TGCGCCAGCAGCTGGACTAGCGGGAGGGCCGGCTCCGAGACCCAGTACTTC
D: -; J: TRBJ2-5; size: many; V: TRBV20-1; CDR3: CSARVLAQGEETQYF; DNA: TGCAGTGCTAGAGTGCTTGCACAGGGTGAAGAGACCCAGTACTTC
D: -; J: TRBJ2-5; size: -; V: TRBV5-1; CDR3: CASNRGGSQETQYF; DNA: TGCGCCAGCAATCGTGGAGGGAGCCAAGAGACCCAGTACTTC
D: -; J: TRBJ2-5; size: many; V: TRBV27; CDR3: CASSFGGARETQYF; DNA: TGTGCCAGCAGTTTCGGGGGCGCTCGTGAGACCCAGTACTTC
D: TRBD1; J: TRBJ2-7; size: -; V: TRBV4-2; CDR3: CASSQAGQGGGEQYF; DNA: TGTGCCAGCAGCCAAGCCGGACAGGGTGGGGGGGAGCAGTACTTC
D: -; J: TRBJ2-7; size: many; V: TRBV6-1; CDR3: CASSDRGGYREYEQYF; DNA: TGTGCCAGCAGTGATAGGGGTGGATATCGGGAGTACGAGCAGTACTTC
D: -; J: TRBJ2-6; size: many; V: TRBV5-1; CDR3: CASSPDISGANVLTF; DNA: TGCGCCAGCAGCCCGGACATCTCTGGGGCCAACGTCCTGACTTTC
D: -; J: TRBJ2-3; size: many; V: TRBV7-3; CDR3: CASSFGSTDTQYF; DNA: TGTGCCAGCAGCTTCGGGAGCACAGATACGCAGTATTTT
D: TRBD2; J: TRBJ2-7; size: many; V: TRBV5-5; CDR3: CASSPGTSGRYEQYF; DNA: TGTGCCAGCAGCCCCGGGACTAGCGGGAGGTACGAGCAGTACTTC
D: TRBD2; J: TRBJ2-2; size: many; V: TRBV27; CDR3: CASSRAGVGNTGELFF; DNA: TGTGCCAGCAGTCGAGCGGGAGTGGGAAACACCGGGGAGCTGTTTTTT
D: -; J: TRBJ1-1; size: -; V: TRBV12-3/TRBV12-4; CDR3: CASSLLLGGGMNTEAFF; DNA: TGTGCCAGCAGTTTACTTCTAGGGGGTGGCATGAACACTGAAGCTTTCTTT